What follows are 7 T cell receptor beta chains derived from one specimen sequenced in a study of T cells in Graves' hyperthyroidism and ophthalmopathy. RNA transcripts yielded amplified TCR beta CDR3 regions. RT-PCR in the first round (using the HTBI primer set) targeted the TCR CDR3. TCRdb reprocessed the multiplex PCR reads with MiXCR, giving one entry per CDR3 protein. This table has hundreds of thousands of distinct CDR3 sequences, less than 20% appearing once. The sequencing sample was made of blood. Receptor source: a woman aged 18-30 years with Graves' hyperthyroidism.

Many counts were recorded for this clonotype. The V and J genes are TRBV6-1 and TRBJ2-3; 10 bases are shared with TRBD2. Germline CDR1 MNHNS, CDR2 SASEGT. There are 19 residues in the CDR3. V was pared by 7 bases and J by 2 bases, with 18 bases of the junction left unmatched. CDR3 bases: TGTGCCAGCATTCCGAGGGCCCCTTCTAGCGGGAGACCCACAGATACGCAGTATTTT. This encodes CASIPRAPSSGRPTDTQYF.

In this sample, this clonotype turned up a few times. This chain joins TRBV24-1 and TRBJ2-6, with D hard to call. Trimming removed 4 bases at V and 0 bases at J, with 6 bases between. Germline assignment: CDR1 KGHDR and CDR2 SFDVKD. The CDR3 is 15 residues long. CDR3 nucleotides: TGTGCCACCAGTGACACGGACTCTGGGGCCAACGTCCTGACTTTC. This encodes CATSDTDSGANVLTF.

The chain links TRBV9 to TRBJ2-1; TRBD2 agrees at 7 bases. V lost 6 bases to trimming and J lost 5 bases; unmatched junction nucleotides: 8. This CDR3 is built from 14 residues. CDR1 is SGDLS and CDR2 is YYNGEE in the germline V gene. Here the CDR3 DNA reads TGTGCCAGCACCCAACGGGAGGTGCACAATGAGCAGTTCTTC. It is translated as CASTQREVHNEQFF.

This rearrangement joins TRBV27 to TRBJ2-7; TRBD2 matches at 9 bases. Germline CDR1 is MNHEY and CDR2 is SMNVEV (reference sequence). Trimming at V came to 4 bases and at J to 3 bases, leaving 10 bases not matched to a gene. The CDR3 has 16 residues. The CDR3 bases are TGTGCCAGCAGTTCAACCAGACTAGCGGCAATCTACGAGCAGTACTTC. Residues: CASSSTRLAAIYEQYF.

This clonotype has ten or more counts. The chain employs TRBV28 and TRBJ2-5; a weak D match, TRBD2 (5 bases). The CDR3 spans 13 residues. Germline V lookup: CDR1 MDHEN, CDR2 SYDVKM. The ends were cut back, 3 bases at V and 5 bases at J, with 10 bases in the middle. In nucleotides, the CDR3 is TGTGCCAGCAGTTTTAGAGGGCCGGAGACCCAGTACTTC. This encodes CASSFRGPETQYF.

The chain uses TRBV27 and TRBJ2-1, with 9 bases matching TRBD2. CDR1 and CDR2 from the germline V gene are MNHEY and SMNVEV (reference sequence). Trimming took 3 bases from V and 7 from J; bases not matched to a gene: 4. This CDR3 region has 14 residues. Here the CDR3 DNA reads TGTGCCAGCAGTTTTATAGCGGGAGTTAATGAGCAGTTCTTC. Translating it yields CASSFIAGVNEQFF.

This clonotype was observed at least ten times. This chain connects TRBV11-2 to TRBJ1-5; the D gene is possibly TRBD1 (6 bases). Trimming shortened V by 1 base and J by 2 bases, and 9 bases separated the two germline ends. The CDR3 loop spans 15 amino acids. CDR1 SGHAT and CDR2 FQNNGV come from the germline V gene. This CDR3 is CASSLAGAGNQPQHF. The CDR3 DNA follows: TGTGCCAGCAGCTTAGCAGGGGCGGGCAATCAGCCCCAGCATTTT.